This record covers a single T cell receptor beta chain. Its antigen is not known. This could be a read error, since a much larger clone is one nucleotide away. This is likely a read error, given that the CDR3 carries no conserved phenylalanine or tryptophan at its end. The authors prepared the TCRbeta library with unique molecular identifiers. MiXCR, applied by TCRdb to the PCR reads, yields one record per CDR3 protein. The repertoire consists of roughly 500,000 distinct CDR3 sequences, with about 11% occurring once and the leading ten covering around 2%. This specimen belongs to a study of T-cell reconstitution after alpha-beta-depleted transplantation in children. Study-level points and caveats: Certain patients had high TCRbeta diversity at day 60, and it came from recipient T cells and thymic progenitors that survived. A year post-transplant, T-cell counts and diversity derived mostly from newly produced T cells. At around two months after transplant, the alpha-beta T cells were reportedly derived from several hundred expanded clones that came from non-depleted graft cells.

CDR3 length: 11 amino acids. V was shortened by 7 bases and J by 3 bases, with 7 bases between the two germline ends. Germline CDR1 and CDR2: DFQATT and SNEGSKA (reference sequence). Here the sequenced sample was PBMCs, taken before TCRalphabeta/CD19-depleted stem cell transplant. The receptor was isolated from a child younger than 10 with inherited bone marrow failure, due to receive a stem cell transplant. The chain employs TRBV20-1 and TRBJ2-1; D is ambiguous. This CDR3 reads CSVPRYNEQFI. The DNA of the CDR3 is TGCAGTGTTCCGCGCTACAATGAGCAGTTCATC.